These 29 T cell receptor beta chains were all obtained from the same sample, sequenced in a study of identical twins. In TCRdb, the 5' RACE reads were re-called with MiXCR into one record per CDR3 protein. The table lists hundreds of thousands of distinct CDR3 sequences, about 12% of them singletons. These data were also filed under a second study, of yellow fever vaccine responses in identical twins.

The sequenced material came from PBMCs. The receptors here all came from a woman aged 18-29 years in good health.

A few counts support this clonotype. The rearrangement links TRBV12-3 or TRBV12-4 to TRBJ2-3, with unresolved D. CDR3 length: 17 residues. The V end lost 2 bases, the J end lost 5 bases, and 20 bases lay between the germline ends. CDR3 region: CASSLRSGGLVIDTQYF. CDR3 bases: TGTGCCAGCAGTTTAAGGTCTGGTGGGCTAGTTATAGATACGCAGTATTTT.

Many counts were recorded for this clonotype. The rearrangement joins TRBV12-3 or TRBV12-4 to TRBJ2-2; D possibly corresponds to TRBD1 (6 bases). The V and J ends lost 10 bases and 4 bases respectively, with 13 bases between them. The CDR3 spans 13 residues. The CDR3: CANEGDSTGELFF. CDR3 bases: TGTGCCAACGAGGGGGATTCCACCGGGGAGCTGTTTTTT.

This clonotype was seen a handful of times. DNA for the CDR3: TGTGCCAGCAGCCGGAGGACAGGGACCACTGAAGCTTTCTTT. It is translated as CASSRRTGTTEAFF. This chain connects TRBV7-8 to TRBJ1-1, with 8 bases identical to TRBD1. Germline CDR1 and CDR2: SGHVS and FQNEAQ. This CDR3 contains 14 residues. V gave up 5 bases and J gave up 4 bases; unmatched junction bases: 6.

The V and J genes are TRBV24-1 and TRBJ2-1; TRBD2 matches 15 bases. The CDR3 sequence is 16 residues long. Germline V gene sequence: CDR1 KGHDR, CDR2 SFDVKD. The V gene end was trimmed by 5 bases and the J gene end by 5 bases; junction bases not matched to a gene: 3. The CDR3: CATSGTSGGENNEQFF. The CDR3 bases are TGTGCCACCAGTGGGACTAGCGGGGGGGAGAACAATGAGCAGTTCTTC.

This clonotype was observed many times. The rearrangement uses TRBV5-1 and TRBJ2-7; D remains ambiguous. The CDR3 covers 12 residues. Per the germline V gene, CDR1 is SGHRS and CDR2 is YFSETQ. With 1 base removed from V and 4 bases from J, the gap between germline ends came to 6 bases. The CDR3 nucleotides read TGCGCCAGCAGCTTGTTAGGATACGAGCAGTACTTC. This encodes CASSLLGYEQYF.

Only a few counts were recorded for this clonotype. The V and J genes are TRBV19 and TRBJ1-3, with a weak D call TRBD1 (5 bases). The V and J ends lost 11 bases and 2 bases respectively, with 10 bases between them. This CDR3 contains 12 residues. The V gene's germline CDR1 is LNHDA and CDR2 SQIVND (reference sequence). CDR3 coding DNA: TGTGCCTCCGGGACTACTGGAAACACCATATATTTT. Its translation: CASGTTGNTIYF.

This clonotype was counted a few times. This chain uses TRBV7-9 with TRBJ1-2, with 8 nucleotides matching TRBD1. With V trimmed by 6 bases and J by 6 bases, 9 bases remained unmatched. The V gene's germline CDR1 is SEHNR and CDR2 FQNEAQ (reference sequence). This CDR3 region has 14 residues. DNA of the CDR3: TGTGCCAGCAGACCACGGACAGGGCTGGATGGCTACACCTTC. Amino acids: CASRPRTGLDGYTF.

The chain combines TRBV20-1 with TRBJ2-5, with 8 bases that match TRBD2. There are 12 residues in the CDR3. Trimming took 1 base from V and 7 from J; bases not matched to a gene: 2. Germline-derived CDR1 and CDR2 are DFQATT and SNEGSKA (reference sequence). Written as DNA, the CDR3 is TGCAGTGCTAGAGCTGCGGGGGGGACCCAGTACTTC. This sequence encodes CSARAAGGTQYF.

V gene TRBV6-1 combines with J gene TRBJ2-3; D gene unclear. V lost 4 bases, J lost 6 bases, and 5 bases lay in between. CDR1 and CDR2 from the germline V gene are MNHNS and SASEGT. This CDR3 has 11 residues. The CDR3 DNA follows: TGTGCCAGCAGTGTGTTGGATACGCAGTATTTT. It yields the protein CASSVLDTQYF.

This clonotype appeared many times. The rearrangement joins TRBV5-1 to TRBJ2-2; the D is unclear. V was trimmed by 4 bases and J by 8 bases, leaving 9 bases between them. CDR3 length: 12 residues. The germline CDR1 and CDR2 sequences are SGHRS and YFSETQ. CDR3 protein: CASSATRGELFF. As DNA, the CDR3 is TGCGCCAGCAGCGCAACGCGGGGGGAGCTGTTTTTT.

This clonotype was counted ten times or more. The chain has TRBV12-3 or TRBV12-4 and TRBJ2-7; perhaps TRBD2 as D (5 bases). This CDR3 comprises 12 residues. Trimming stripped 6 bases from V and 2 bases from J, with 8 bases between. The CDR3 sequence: CASREATYEQYF. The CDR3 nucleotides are TGTGCCAGCAGGGAGGCCACCTACGAGCAGTACTTC.

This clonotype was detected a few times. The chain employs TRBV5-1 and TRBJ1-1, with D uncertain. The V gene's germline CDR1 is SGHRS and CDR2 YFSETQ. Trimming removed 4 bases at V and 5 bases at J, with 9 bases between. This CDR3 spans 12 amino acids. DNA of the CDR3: TGCGCCAGCAGCGTAGGGAAGACTGAAGCTTTCTTT. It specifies CASSVGKTEAFF.

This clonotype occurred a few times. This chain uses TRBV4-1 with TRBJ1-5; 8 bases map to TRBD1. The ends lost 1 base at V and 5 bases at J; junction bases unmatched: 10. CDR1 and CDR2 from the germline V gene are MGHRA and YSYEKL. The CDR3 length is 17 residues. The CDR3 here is CASSQGNGQGRDQPQHF. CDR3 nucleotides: TGCGCCAGCAGCCAAGGAAACGGACAGGGCCGGGATCAGCCCCAGCATTTT.

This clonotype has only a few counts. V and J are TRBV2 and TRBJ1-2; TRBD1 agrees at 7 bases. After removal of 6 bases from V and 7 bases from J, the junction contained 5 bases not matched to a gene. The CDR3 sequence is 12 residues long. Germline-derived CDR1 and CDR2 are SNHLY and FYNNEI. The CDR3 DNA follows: TGTGCCAGCAGCCTGACAGGGACTGGCTACACCTTC. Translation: CASSLTGTGYTF. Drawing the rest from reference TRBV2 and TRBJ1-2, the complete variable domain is EPEVTQTPSHQVTQMGQEVILRCVPISNHLYFYWYRQILGQKVEFLVSFYNNEISEKSEIFDDQFSVERPDGSNFTLKIRSTKLEDSAMYFCASSLTGTGYTFGSGTRLTVV.

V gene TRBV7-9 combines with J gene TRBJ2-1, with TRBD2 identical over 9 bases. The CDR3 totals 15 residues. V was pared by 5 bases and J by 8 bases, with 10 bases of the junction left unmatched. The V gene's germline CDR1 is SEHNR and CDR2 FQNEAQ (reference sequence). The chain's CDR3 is CASSRGRAIPHEQFF. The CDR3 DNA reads TGTGCCAGCAGCCGCGGGAGGGCCATTCCCCATGAGCAGTTCTTC.

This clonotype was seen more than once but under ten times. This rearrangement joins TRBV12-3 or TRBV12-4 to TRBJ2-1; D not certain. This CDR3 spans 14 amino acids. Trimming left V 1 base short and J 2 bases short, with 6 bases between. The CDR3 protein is CASSLGETYNEQFF. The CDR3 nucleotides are TGTGCCAGCAGTTTAGGGGAAACCTACAATGAGCAGTTCTTC.

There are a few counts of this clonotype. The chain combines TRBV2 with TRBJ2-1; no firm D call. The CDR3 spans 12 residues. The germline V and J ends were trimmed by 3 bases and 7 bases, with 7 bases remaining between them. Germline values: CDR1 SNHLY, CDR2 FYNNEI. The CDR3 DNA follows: TGTGCCAGCAGTGATATGGGTAATGAGCAGTTCTTC. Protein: CASSDMGNEQFF.

The CDR3 region has the DNA TGTGCCACCAGTGACCCGGGGGCACAAGAGACCCAGTACTTC. Its protein product is CATSDPGAQETQYF. J is TRBJ2-5 and V is TRBV24-1; tentatively, D is TRBD1 or TRBD2 (6 bases each). Trimming removed 4 bases at V and 2 bases at J, with 10 bases between. The germline CDR1 and CDR2 sequences are KGHDR and SFDVKD. The length of the CDR3 is 14 residues.

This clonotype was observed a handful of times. CDR3 in amino acids: CASGTTRDRGDQPQHF. In DNA form, the CDR3 reads TGCGCCAGCGGAACGACCCGGGACAGGGGGGATCAGCCCCAGCATTTT. V and J are TRBV4-1 and TRBJ1-5; 11 bases are shared with TRBD1. Trimming removed 8 bases from V and 5 bases from J; junction bases left unmatched: 11. The CDR3 has 16 residues. Germline assignment: CDR1 MGHRA and CDR2 YSYEKL.

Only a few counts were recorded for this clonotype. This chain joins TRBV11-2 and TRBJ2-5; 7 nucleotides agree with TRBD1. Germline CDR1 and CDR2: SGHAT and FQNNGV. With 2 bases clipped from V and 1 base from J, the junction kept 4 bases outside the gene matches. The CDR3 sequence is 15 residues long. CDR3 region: CASSLWGQTQETQYF. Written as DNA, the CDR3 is TGTGCCAGCAGCTTATGGGGACAGACCCAAGAGACCCAGTACTTC. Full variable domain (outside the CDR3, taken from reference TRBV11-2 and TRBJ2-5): EAGVAQSPRYKIIEKRQSVAFWCNPISGHATLYWYQQILGQGPKLLIQFQNNGVVDDSQLPKDRFSAERLKGVDSTLKIQPAKLEDSAVYLCASSLWGQTQETQYFGPGTRLLVL.

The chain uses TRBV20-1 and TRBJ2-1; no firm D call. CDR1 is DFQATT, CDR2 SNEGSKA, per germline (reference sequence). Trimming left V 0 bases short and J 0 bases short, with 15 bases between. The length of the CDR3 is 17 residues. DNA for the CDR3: TGCAGTGCTAGAGATCATTCGGAGTCGAGCTCCTACAATGAGCAGTTCTTC. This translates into CSARDHSESSSYNEQFF.

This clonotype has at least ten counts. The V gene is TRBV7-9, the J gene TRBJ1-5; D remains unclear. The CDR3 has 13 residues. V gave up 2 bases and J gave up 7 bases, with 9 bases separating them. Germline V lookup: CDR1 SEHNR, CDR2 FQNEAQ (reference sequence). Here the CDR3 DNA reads TGTGCCAGCAGCTTAAGAGGCGGCCAGCCCCAGCATTTT. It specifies CASSLRGGQPQHF.

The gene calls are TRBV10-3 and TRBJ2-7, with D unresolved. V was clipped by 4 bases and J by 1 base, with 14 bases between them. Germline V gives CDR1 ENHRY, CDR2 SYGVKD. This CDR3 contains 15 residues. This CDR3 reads CAISVTPNQSYEQYV. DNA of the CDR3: TGTGCCATCAGTGTCACTCCTAATCAATCCTACGAGCAGTACGTC.

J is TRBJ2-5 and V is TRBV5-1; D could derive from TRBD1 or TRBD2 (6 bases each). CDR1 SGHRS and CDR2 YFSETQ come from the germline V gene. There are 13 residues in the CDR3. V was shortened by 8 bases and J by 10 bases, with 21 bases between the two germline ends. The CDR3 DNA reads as TGCGCCAGTAGGGGGGCTCTCACCGCAAACCAGTACTTC. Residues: CASRGALTANQYF. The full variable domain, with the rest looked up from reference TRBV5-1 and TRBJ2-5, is KAGVTQTPRYLIKTRGQQVTLSCSPISGHRSVSWYQQTPGQGLQFLFEYFSETQRNKGNFPGRFSGRQFSNSRSEMNVSTLELGDSALYLCASRGALTANQYFGPGTRLLVL.

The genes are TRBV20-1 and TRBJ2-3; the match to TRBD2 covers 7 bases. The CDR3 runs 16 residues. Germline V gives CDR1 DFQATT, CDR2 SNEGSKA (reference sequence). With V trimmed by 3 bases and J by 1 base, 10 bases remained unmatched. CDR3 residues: CSARIPLAGGTDTQYF. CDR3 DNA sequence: TGCAGTGCTAGGATACCCCTGGCGGGGGGCACAGATACGCAGTATTTT.

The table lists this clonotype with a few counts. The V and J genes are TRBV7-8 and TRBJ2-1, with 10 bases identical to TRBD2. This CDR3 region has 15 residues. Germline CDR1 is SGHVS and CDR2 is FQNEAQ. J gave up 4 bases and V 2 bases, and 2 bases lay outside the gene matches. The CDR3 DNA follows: TGTGCCAGCAGCTTAAGCGGGGGGGAATACAATGAGCAGTTCTTC. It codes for CASSLSGGEYNEQFF.

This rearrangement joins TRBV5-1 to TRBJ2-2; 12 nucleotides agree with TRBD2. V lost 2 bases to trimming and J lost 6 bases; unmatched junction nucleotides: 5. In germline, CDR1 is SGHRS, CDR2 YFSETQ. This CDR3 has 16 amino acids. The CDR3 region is CASSFPSGGGAGELFF. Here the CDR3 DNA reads TGCGCCAGCAGCTTCCCTAGCGGGGGGGGCGCCGGGGAGCTGTTTTTT.

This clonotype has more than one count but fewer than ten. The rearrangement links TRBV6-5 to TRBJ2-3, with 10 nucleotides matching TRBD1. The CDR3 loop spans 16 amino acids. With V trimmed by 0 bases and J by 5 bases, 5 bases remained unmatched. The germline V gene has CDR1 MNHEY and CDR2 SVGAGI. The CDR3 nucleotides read TGTGCCAGCAGTTACTCCGGGACAGGGGTTAGAGATACGCAGTATTTT. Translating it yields CASSYSGTGVRDTQYF.

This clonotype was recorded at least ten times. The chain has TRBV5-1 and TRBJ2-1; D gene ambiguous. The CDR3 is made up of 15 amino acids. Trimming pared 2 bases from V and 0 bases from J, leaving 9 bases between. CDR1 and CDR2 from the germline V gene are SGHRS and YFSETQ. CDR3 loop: CASSLASFSYNEQFF. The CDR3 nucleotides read TGCGCCAGCAGCTTAGCCTCCTTCTCCTACAATGAGCAGTTCTTC. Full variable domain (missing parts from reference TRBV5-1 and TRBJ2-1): KAGVTQTPRYLIKTRGQQVTLSCSPISGHRSVSWYQQTPGQGLQFLFEYFSETQRNKGNFPGRFSGRQFSNSRSEMNVSTLELGDSALYLCASSLASFSYNEQFFGPGTRLTVL.